The present T cell receptor beta chain was sequenced within a study of blood T cell repertoires in COVID-19. Study details: Sites across the United States, Italy and Spain contributed samples from acute and convalescent COVID-19.

The V end lost 0 bases, the J end lost 0 bases, and 3 bases lay between the germline ends. This CDR3 is 15 amino acids long. Germline CDR1 and CDR2: MNHEY and SVGAGI. Under the authors' procedure: Reference gene primer amplification in the assay estimated nucleated cell counts. TCRdb keeps only in-frame clones here, not all; method: immunoSEQ multiplex PCR. The V and J calls and clone size come from that table; D and trimming were worked out from the DNA. Among roughly 50,000 clones listed, more than 75% were seen once. This clone was picked up one time. V gene TRBV6-5 combines with J gene TRBJ2-6; D gene ambiguous. The TCR comes from a human donor with active COVID-19. The donor label of this sample is uncertain. Sequenced sample: peripheral blood. The CDR3 DNA reads TGTGCCAGCAGTTACTCTATCTCTGGGGCCAACGTCCTGACTTTC. This codes for CASSYSISGANVLTF.